This record covers a single TCR beta chain. Its antigen is not identified. Time point indicated: week 23, last vaccination. Topical imiquimod was applied with each vaccine dose, which held 300 ug of mutant IDH1 20-mer peptide. Data came from immunoSEQ multiplex PCR; TCRdb stores just in-frame clones and leaves some out. The profile shows roughly 74,000 clones, 85% of them singletons. The data derive from a study of a mutant IDH1 vaccine in newly diagnosed glioma. About the study: Vaccination followed radiotherapy alone by 4-6 weeks, or accompanied temozolomide cycles. Antecedent treatment encompassed radiotherapy, temozolomide, or their combination; the majority received both.

Study-wide results and limits: Changes in top peripheral clonotypes did not appear linked to pseudoprogression.

This CDR3 is 15 amino acids long. With 5 bases removed from V and 4 bases from J, the gap between germline ends came to 18 bases. Germline loops: CDR1 SGHRS, CDR2 YFSETQ. This specimen consisted of PBMCs, obtained from a glioma patient whose treatment included an IDH1 peptide vaccine. The clonotype originates from a man aged 25-45 years with glioma. Some clones in this sample may be carry-over from other donors' samples. The chain carries TRBV5-1 and TRBJ1-1, with D perhaps matching TRBD1 (6 bases). This chain's CDR3 is CASSSRDTKSTEAFF. CDR3 DNA sequence: TGCGCCAGCAGTTCCAGGGACACTAAGTCCACTGAAGCTTTCTTT.